The entry below gives a single T cell receptor (beta chain) sequence along with its context. Germline loops: CDR1 SGDLS, CDR2 YYNGEE. CDR3 length equals 14 residues. TCRdb reanalyzed the 5' RACE reads, giving one entry per CDR3 protein sequence and no DNA. This sample's table has under 500,000 distinct CDR3 sequences. The entry originates in a study of T cells expressing NK-cell markers. The chain joins TRBV9 to TRBJ1-5; the TCRdb D gene call, TRBD1, has no DNA to confirm it. Sequencing input: blood T cells: a sorted CD56 or NKG2C T cell subset, CD4+ or CD8+ T cells, or bulk PBMC T cells (not recorded which). The clonotype originates from a woman aged 18-70 years in good health. The CDR3 reads CASSPDRGTQPQHF. Full variable domain (rest looked up from reference TRBV9 and TRBJ1-5): DSGVTQTPKHLITATGQRVTLRCSPRSGDLSVYWYQQSLDQGLQFLIQYYNGEERAKGNILERFSAQQFPDLHSELNLSSLELGDSALYFCASSPDRGTQPQHFGDGTRLSIL.